This T cell receptor (beta chain) comes out of a study of T cells in Graves' hyperthyroidism and ophthalmopathy. Study conclusions and caveats: Blood also showed most of the thyroid clonotypes that were expanded above 0.001.

RNA transcripts provided the source from which TCR beta CDR3 regions were amplified. Using the HTBI primer set, a first-round RT-PCR was run on the TCR CDR3. TCRdb fed the multiplex PCR reads into MiXCR, producing one record per CDR3 protein. The data contain a few hundred thousand distinct CDR3 sequences, around 15% of them singletons. Points on this clonotype: Its antigen is undetermined.

Each patient was aged 18 to 65 and had newly diagnosed hyperthyroidism of under 2 months' duration. Clinical symptoms, serum thyroxine and TRAb, thyroid ultrasound and orbital computed tomography were used for the diagnoses. More than 9.5 ml fresh peripheral blood yielded the PBMCs. V was cut by 0 bases and J by 3 bases, with 10 bases left in between. The CDR3 totals 15 residues. Germline V lookup: CDR1 SGDLS, CDR2 YYNGEE. The TCR originated in a middle-aged woman with Graves' hyperthyroidism. This chain uses TRBV9 with TRBJ1-5; TRBD1 might be the D (5 bases). Material for sequencing was blood. The CDR3 loop is CASSVDGGVNQPQHF. The DNA of the CDR3 is TGTGCCAGCAGCGTAGATGGGGGGGTCAATCAGCCCCAGCATTTT. The whole variable domain, filled in from reference TRBV9 and TRBJ1-5, reads DSGVTQTPKHLITATGQRVTLRCSPRSGDLSVYWYQQSLDQGLQFLIQYYNGEERAKGNILERFSAQQFPDLHSELNLSSLELGDSALYFCASSVDGGVNQPQHFGDGTRLSIL.